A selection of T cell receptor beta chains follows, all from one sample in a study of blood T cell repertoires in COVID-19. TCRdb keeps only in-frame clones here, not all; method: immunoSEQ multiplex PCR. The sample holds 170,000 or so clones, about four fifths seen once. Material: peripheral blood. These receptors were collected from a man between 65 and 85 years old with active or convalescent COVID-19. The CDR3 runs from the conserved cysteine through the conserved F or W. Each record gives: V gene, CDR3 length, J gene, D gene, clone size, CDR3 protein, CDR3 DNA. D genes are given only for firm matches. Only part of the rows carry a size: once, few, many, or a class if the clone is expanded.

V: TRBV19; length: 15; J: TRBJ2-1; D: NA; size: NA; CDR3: CASNTGTDPYNEQFF; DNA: TGTGCCAGTAACACAGGAACGGACCCCTACAATGAGCAGTTCTTC
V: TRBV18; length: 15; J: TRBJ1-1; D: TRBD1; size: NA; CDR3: CASSPGQGGDTEAFF; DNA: TGTGCCAGCTCACCGGGACAGGGAGGCGACACTGAAGCTTTCTTT
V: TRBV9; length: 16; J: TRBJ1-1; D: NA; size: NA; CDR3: CASSVGLGRGNTEAFF; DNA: TGTGCCAGCAGCGTAGGTTTGGGCAGGGGAAACACTGAAGCTTTCTTT
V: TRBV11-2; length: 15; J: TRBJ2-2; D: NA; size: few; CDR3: CASSFSNRATGELFF; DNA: TGTGCCAGCAGCTTTAGCAACAGGGCCACCGGGGAGCTGTTTTTT
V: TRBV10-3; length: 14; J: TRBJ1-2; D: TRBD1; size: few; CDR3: CAISQRQGDYGYTF; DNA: TGTGCCATCAGTCAAAGACAGGGGGACTATGGCTACACCTTC
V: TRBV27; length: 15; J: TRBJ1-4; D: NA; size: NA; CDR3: CASSSKTDANEKLFF; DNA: TGTGCCAGCAGTTCAAAGACAGATGCAAATGAAAAACTGTTTTTT
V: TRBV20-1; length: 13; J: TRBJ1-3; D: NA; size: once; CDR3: CSASNPGGHTIYF; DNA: TGCAGTGCTAGTAATCCGGGGGGGCACACCATATATTTT
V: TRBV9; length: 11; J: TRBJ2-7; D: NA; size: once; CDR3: CASSAGYEQYF; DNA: TGTGCCAGCAGCGCCGGCTACGAGCAGTACTTC
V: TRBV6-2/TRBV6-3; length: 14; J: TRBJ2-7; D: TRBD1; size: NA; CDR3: CASSYGTGPQEQYF; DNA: TGTGCCAGCAGTTATGGGACAGGCCCCCAAGAGCAGTACTTC
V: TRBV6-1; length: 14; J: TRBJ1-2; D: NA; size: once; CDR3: CASSVSGGYYGYTF; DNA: TGTGCCAGCAGTGTCTCCGGAGGGTACTATGGCTACACCTTC
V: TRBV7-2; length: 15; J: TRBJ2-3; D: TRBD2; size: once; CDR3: CASSTRLASTDTQYF; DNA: TGTGCCAGCAGCACCCGACTAGCAAGCACAGATACGCAGTATTTT
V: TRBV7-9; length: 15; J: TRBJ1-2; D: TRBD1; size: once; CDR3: CASAHVQGVNYGYTF; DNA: TGTGCCAGCGCTCATGTGCAGGGGGTTAACTATGGCTACACCTTC
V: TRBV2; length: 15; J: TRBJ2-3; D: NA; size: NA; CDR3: CASSGDFSSTDTQYF; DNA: TGTGCCAGCAGTGGGGACTTCTCTAGCACAGATACGCAGTATTTT
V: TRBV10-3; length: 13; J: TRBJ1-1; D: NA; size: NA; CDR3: CAIRPPGDTEAFF; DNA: TGTGCCATCAGGCCCCCGGGGGACACTGAAGCTTTCTTT
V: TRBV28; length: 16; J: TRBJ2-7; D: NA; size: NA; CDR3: CASSLSSVGDFYEQYF; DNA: TGTGCCAGCAGTTTATCATCAGTAGGGGATTTCTACGAGCAGTACTTC
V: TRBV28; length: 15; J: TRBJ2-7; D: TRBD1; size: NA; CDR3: CASSLTGTGGYEQYF; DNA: TGTGCCAGCAGTTTGACCGGGACAGGAGGATACGAGCAGTACTTC
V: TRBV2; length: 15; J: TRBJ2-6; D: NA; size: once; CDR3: CASSARERGANVLTF; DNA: TGTGCCAGCAGTGCACGGGAGCGGGGGGCCAACGTCCTGACTTTC
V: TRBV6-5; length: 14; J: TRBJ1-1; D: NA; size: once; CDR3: CASSYSSGDTEAFF; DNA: TGTGCCAGCAGTTACTCTTCGGGGGACACTGAAGCTTTCTTT